These T cell receptor beta chains were read from a single sample in a study of shared clonotypes between healthy human individuals. TCRdb's copy holds only in-frame clones and misses some; the assay was immunoSEQ multiplex PCR. The sample has about 550,000 clones, just under 97% seen once; the top ten hold 0.09% to 0.13%. Material: naive CD8+ T cells sorted from blood. The receptors were gathered from a woman aged 30 to 39 in good health. The CDR3 runs from the conserved cysteine through the conserved F or W. D genes are given only for firm matches. The listing skips clone size in some rows; elsewhere it reads once, few, many or a size class.

v_gene	d_gene	abundance	j_gene	CDR3aa	CDR3nt
TRBV28	TRBD2	-	TRBJ2-7	CASSFMWTSDYEQYF	TGTGCCAGCAGTTTTATGTGGACTAGCGACTACGAGCAGTACTTC
TRBV19	-	few	TRBJ2-7	CASSTSGGFEQYF	TGTGCCAGTAGTACGTCAGGGGGGTTTGAGCAGTACTTC
TRBV16	TRBD1	-	TRBJ2-5	CASSERQGETQYF	TGTGCCAGCAGCGAACGACAGGGAGAGACCCAGTACTTC
TRBV10-3	TRBD2	-	TRBJ2-1	CAIGGGTSGPRGSSNEQFF	TGTGCCATCGGAGGGGGGACTAGCGGCCCTAGGGGGAGTTCCAATGAGCAGTTCTTC
TRBV6-5	-	-	TRBJ2-7	CASSYSEGRSYEQYF	TGTGCCAGCAGTTACTCGGAAGGGCGGTCCTACGAGCAGTACTTC
TRBV5-1	TRBD2	-	TRBJ2-7	CASSSTGTSNRYEQYF	TGCGCCAGCAGCTCAACCGGGACTAGCAATCGGTACGAGCAGTACTTC
TRBV28	-	-	TRBJ2-7	CASSLRPYSYEQYF	TGTGCCAGCAGTTTGAGGCCGTACTCCTACGAGCAGTACTTC
TRBV28	-	-	TRBJ1-5	CASSQPMGRGWGNQPQHF	TGTGCCAGCAGCCAACCGATGGGCAGGGGATGGGGCAATCAGCCCCAGCATTTT
TRBV4-1	TRBD1	once	TRBJ2-7	CASSQDIRTGKYEQYF	TGCGCCAGCAGCCAAGATATTAGGACAGGGAAATACGAGCAGTACTTC
TRBV6-6	-	once	TRBJ1-1	CASSYGSTEAFF	TGTGCCAGCAGTTACGGGTCTACTGAAGCTTTCTTT
TRBV25-1	-	-	TRBJ2-1	CASSESSSVAYNEQFF	TGTGCCAGCAGTGAATCGTCCAGCGTGGCCTACAATGAGCAGTTCTTC